The 31 T cell receptor beta chains listed next were all sequenced from one sample in a study of blood T cell repertoires in COVID-19. Some clones are missing from TCRdb's copy, which holds only in-frame ones; the method was immunoSEQ multiplex PCR. The sample carries 100,000 or so clones, approximately 84% recorded once. The sample comprised peripheral blood. The receptors originated from a human donor in a cohort sampled during active COVID-19.

This sequence joins TRBV5-1 and TRBJ2-2, with a possible D match to TRBD2 (6 bases). Germline V gene lookup returns CDR1 SGHRS and CDR2 YFSETQ. Trimming left V 5 bases short and J 2 bases short, with 16 bases between. This CDR3 is 16 amino acids long. The CDR3 DNA is TGCGCCAGCAGTCCCGGGACGGGAGCTAACACCGGGGAGCTGTTTTTT. It is translated as CASSPGTGANTGELFF.

The chain has TRBV19 and TRBJ2-7; TRBD1 might be the D (6 bases). Germline V gene lookup returns CDR1 LNHDA and CDR2 SQIVND (reference sequence). Trimming stripped 9 bases from V and 3 bases from J, with 15 bases between. The CDR3 loop spans 13 amino acids. CDR3 sequence: CASSDSQSYEQYF. DNA for the CDR3: TGTGCCAGCTCGGACAGTCAAAGCTACGAGCAGTACTTC.

This clone was seen more than once but under ten times. This chain connects TRBV24-1 to TRBJ1-6, with D unclear. V gave up 0 bases and J gave up 6 bases, with 17 bases separating them. This CDR3 is built from 18 residues. Germline CDR1 KGHDR, CDR2 SFDVKD. The CDR3 DNA follows: TGTGCCACCAGTGATTTGGGGTGCGGGAACGTTCCTAATTCACCCCTCCACTTT. It is translated as CATSDLGCGNVPNSPLHF.

The chain carries TRBV30 and TRBJ2-7; 7 nucleotides match TRBD1. Germline values: CDR1 GTSNPN, CDR2 SVGIG (reference sequence). CDR3 length equals 11 residues. The V and J ends lost 8 bases and 2 bases, in that order; junction bases with no gene match: 3. In nucleotides, the CDR3 is TGTGCCGCCGGACAGGCCTACGAGCAGTACTTC. Encoded protein: CAAGQAYEQYF. Together with reference TRBV30 and TRBJ2-7, the CDR3 gives the full variable domain: SQTIHQWPATLVQPVGSPLSLECTVEGTSNPNLYWYRQAAGRGLQLLFYSVGIGQISSEVPQNLSASRPQDRQFILSSKKLLLSDSGFYLCAAGQAYEQYFGPGTRLTVT.

This clone was seen at least ten times. The sample carries other DNA sequences with the same CDR3. The rearrangement uses TRBV5-4 and TRBJ1-6; the D is unclear. Germline V lookup: CDR1 SGHNT, CDR2 YYREEE (reference sequence). The CDR3 spans 14 residues. Trimming took 0 bases from V and 4 from J, leaving 5 bases between them. The DNA for the CDR3 is TGTGCCAGCAGCTTGGATCGGTATAATTCACCCCTCCACTTT. It codes for CASSLDRYNSPLHF.

The rearrangement joins TRBV9 to TRBJ2-3; TRBD2 matches 13 bases. Germline values: CDR1 SGDLS, CDR2 YYNGEE. This CDR3 has 17 amino acids. J was trimmed by 2 bases and V by 2 bases; bases with no gene match: 5. The CDR3 protein is CASSVGTSGASTDTQYF. CDR3 bases: TGTGCCAGCAGCGTCGGGACTAGCGGGGCCTCCACAGATACGCAGTATTTT.

V gene TRBV9 combines with J gene TRBJ1-4; 9 bases agree with TRBD1. The ends lost 4 bases at V and 4 bases at J; junction bases unmatched: 2. CDR1 is SGDLS and CDR2 is YYNGEE in the germline V gene. This CDR3 contains 14 residues. The CDR3 nucleotides read TGTGCCAGCAGCCCGACAGGGGGTAATGAAAAACTGTTTTTT. This gives the protein CASSPTGGNEKLFF.

The chain carries TRBV7-9 and TRBJ2-2, with TRBD2 identical over 11 bases. Germline V gene data show CDR1 as SEHNR and CDR2 as FQNEAQ (reference sequence). The CDR3 totals 14 residues. The trim removed 5 bases at V and 6 bases at J, leaving 2 bases unmatched. The CDR3 loop is CASSRTSGPGELFF. Here the CDR3 DNA reads TGTGCCAGCAGCCGGACTAGCGGGCCCGGGGAGCTGTTTTTT.

The chain has TRBV19 and TRBJ2-2, with D hard to call. CDR1 and CDR2 from the germline V gene are LNHDA and SQIVND (reference sequence). The ends were cut back, 7 bases at V and 4 bases at J, with 16 bases in the middle. This CDR3 region has 15 residues. The CDR3 DNA follows: TGTGCCAGTACCGTGGGCAGATTACCCACCGGGGAGCTGTTTTTT. As protein: CASTVGRLPTGELFF.

The V call is TRBV3-1 (or the pseudogene TRBV3-2), the J call TRBJ2-4, with 7 bases lining up with TRBD2. V trimming: 4 bases; J trimming: 6 bases; junction bases outside the gene matches: 6. The CDR3 runs 14 residues. The germline V gene encodes CDR1 LGHDT and CDR2 YNNKEL (reference sequence). CDR3 DNA sequence: TGTGCCAGCAGCCGAGGCGGGGGTTTAAACATTCAGTACTTC. Translation gives CASSRGGGLNIQYF.

The CDR3 reads CASSLGGSGAQETQYF. As DNA, the CDR3 is TGCGCCAGCAGCTTGGGTGGTAGCGGGGCACAAGAGACCCAGTACTTC. The chain couples TRBV5-1 to TRBJ2-5; 8 positions agree with TRBD2. Germline loops: CDR1 SGHRS, CDR2 YFSETQ. J lost 2 bases, V lost 0 bases, and 6 bases had no gene match. This CDR3 is 16 amino acids long.

V usage is TRBV5-1 and J usage is TRBJ2-2; TRBD1 might be the D (6 bases). V dropped 1 base and J dropped 4 bases, with 8 bases sitting between them. In germline, CDR1 is SGHRS, CDR2 YFSETQ. The CDR3 runs to 14 residues. Here the CDR3 reads CASSLQGSTGELFF. CDR3 nucleotides: TGCGCCAGCAGCTTGCAGGGGTCCACCGGGGAGCTGTTTTTT.

V gene TRBV5-1 combines with J gene TRBJ1-6, with 7 bases lining up with TRBD1. The length of the CDR3 is 14 residues. In germline, CDR1 is SGHRS, CDR2 YFSETQ. V shed 4 bases and J 8 bases; nucleotides not matched to a gene: 6. The DNA of the CDR3 is TGCGCCAGCAGCCCTGACAGGGCCTATTCACCCCTCCACTTT. It specifies CASSPDRAYSPLHF.

The chain is built from TRBV6-1 and TRBJ1-5, with D unclear. Deletions cut 3 bases from V and 5 bases from J, with 14 bases between. Germline loops: CDR1 MNHNS, CDR2 SASEGT. CDR3 length: 15 residues. For the CDR3, the DNA is TGTGCCAGCAGTGATTATAAACCCGGGTATCAGCCCCAGCATTTT. Translated, it gives CASSDYKPGYQPQHF.

The chain joins TRBV4-3 to TRBJ2-3; tentatively, D is TRBD1 (6 bases). The V and J ends lost 3 bases and 5 bases respectively, with 12 bases between them. Germline CDR1 and CDR2: LGHNA and YSLEER. CDR3 length: 14 amino acids. CDR3 region: CASSQGQGRDTQYF. The CDR3 nucleotides read TGCGCCAGCAGCCAGGGGCAGGGGAGAGATACGCAGTATTTT.

The chain has TRBV11-2 and TRBJ1-2; 8 nucleotides agree with TRBD1. The CDR3 runs to 14 residues. V lost 5 bases, J lost 4 bases, and 6 bases stayed unmatched. Per the germline V gene, CDR1 is SGHAT and CDR2 is FQNNGV. This CDR3 reads CASSAPGTGYGYTF. DNA for the CDR3: TGTGCCAGCAGCGCCCCCGGGACAGGCTATGGCTACACCTTC.

This chain joins TRBV3-1 (or the pseudogene TRBV3-2) and TRBJ2-3; 8 nucleotides align to TRBD2. This CDR3 has 15 residues. Germline V lookup: CDR1 LGHDT, CDR2 YNNKEL (reference sequence). The V gene end was trimmed by 1 base and the J gene end by 4 bases; junction bases not matched to a gene: 4. CDR3 sequence reads: CASSQVGLAADTQYF. The CDR3 region has the DNA TGTGCCAGCAGCCAAGTTGGACTAGCTGCAGATACGCAGTATTTT.

This clone came up once. This sequence joins TRBV5-1 and TRBJ1-1, with a weak D call TRBD1 (5 bases). The CDR3 extends over 13 amino acids. The germline gives CDR1 SGHRS, CDR2 YFSETQ. The V gene lost 3 bases and the J gene lost 11 bases, with 17 bases spanning the gap. The CDR3 DNA follows: TGCGCCAGCAGCTGGCGGGGAGGGGCGGACGCTTTCTTT. This sequence encodes CASSWRGGADAFF.

The chain links TRBV5-5 to TRBJ2-1; 10 nucleotides line up with TRBD1. Germline V gives CDR1 SGHKS, CDR2 YYEKEE (reference sequence). Trimming cost V 0 bases and J 4 bases; bases outside gene matches: 4. This CDR3 has 16 residues. Written as DNA, the CDR3 is TGTGCCAGCAGCTTGGTATCGGGACAGGGGTACAATGAGCAGTTCTTC. This codes for CASSLVSGQGYNEQFF.

V usage is TRBV6-2 or TRBV6-3 and J usage is TRBJ2-7; a weak D match, TRBD2 (6 bases). The CDR3 covers 15 residues. V shed 7 bases and J shed 5 bases, with 21 bases lying between them. The germline CDR1 and CDR2 sequences are MNHEY and SVGEGT. Here the CDR3 reads CASTPPAGRADEQYF. In DNA, the CDR3 is TGTGCCAGCACCCCGCCCGCGGGAAGGGCCGACGAGCAGTACTTC.

The rearrangement links TRBV30 to TRBJ1-5, with a tentative D call TRBD1 (5 bases). Germline CDR1 is GTSNPN and CDR2 is SVGIG (reference sequence). This CDR3 is built from 15 residues. V lost 3 bases, J lost 6 bases, and 18 bases lay in between. The CDR3 loop reads CAWSQYGGKFQPQHF. Written as DNA, the CDR3 is TGTGCCTGGAGCCAATATGGGGGGAAATTTCAGCCCCAGCATTTT. Using reference TRBV30 and TRBJ1-5 for the parts outside the CDR3, the full variable domain is SQTIHQWPATLVQPVGSPLSLECTVEGTSNPNLYWYRQAAGRGLQLLFYSVGIGQISSEVPQNLSASRPQDRQFILSSKKLLLSDSGFYLCAWSQYGGKFQPQHFGDGTRLSIL.

The genes are TRBV19 and TRBJ2-1; D is possibly TRBD2 (5 bases). Trimming cost V 6 bases and J 8 bases, with 17 bases left between them. CDR1 is LNHDA, CDR2 SQIVND, per germline (reference sequence). The CDR3 has 14 residues. CDR3: CASSPVGAGDEQFF. The CDR3 DNA follows: TGTGCCAGTAGCCCCGTGGGAGCTGGGGATGAGCAGTTCTTC.

The chain employs TRBV5-1 and TRBJ2-5; 7 bases are shared with TRBD1. Trimming cost V 4 bases and J 1 base; bases outside gene matches: 4. This CDR3 is built from 14 residues. The germline gives CDR1 SGHRS, CDR2 YFSETQ. In DNA, the CDR3 is TGCGCCAGCAGCCGGGGACAGACCCAAGAGACCCAGTACTTC. The encoded protein is CASSRGQTQETQYF. The whole variable domain, remainder taken from reference TRBV5-1 and TRBJ2-5, is KAGVTQTPRYLIKTRGQQVTLSCSPISGHRSVSWYQQTPGQGLQFLFEYFSETQRNKGNFPGRFSGRQFSNSRSEMNVSTLELGDSALYLCASSRGQTQETQYFGPGTRLLVL.

The chain combines TRBV4-1 with TRBJ1-6; maybe TRBD1 (5 bases). The CDR3 is 16 amino acids. V lost 3 bases to trimming and J lost 5 bases, with 14 bases between them. The V gene's germline CDR1 is MGHRA and CDR2 YSYEKL. This CDR3 is CASSQGRGRDNSPLHF. The CDR3 DNA reads TGCGCCAGCAGCCAGGGCCGAGGCAGGGATAATTCACCCCTCCACTTT.

The genes are TRBV7-2 and TRBJ2-7; 9 positions match TRBD1. The CDR3 consists of 13 residues. Germline values: CDR1 SGHTA, CDR2 FQGNSA. The trim removed 4 bases at V and 9 bases at J, leaving 7 bases unmatched. DNA for the CDR3: TGTGCCAGCAGCTGGGACAGGGAAGGGGGGCAGTACTTC. It encodes CASSWDREGGQYF.

The rearrangement uses TRBV6-5 and TRBJ2-1; D might be TRBD1 (5 bases). The germline V gene encodes CDR1 MNHEY and CDR2 SVGAGI. CDR3 length: 14 residues. Trimming took 1 base from V and 12 from J, leaving 16 bases between them. The CDR3 nucleotides are TGTGCCAGCAGTTACTTGAGGACAAACTCTAGGCAGTTCTTC. It codes for CASSYLRTNSRQFF.

The genes are TRBV15 and TRBJ1-2; D possibly corresponds to TRBD1 (6 bases). CDR1 and CDR2 from the germline V gene are LNHNV and YYDKDF (reference sequence). V lost 1 base to trimming and J lost 8 bases, with 14 bases between them. This CDR3 is 14 amino acids long. CDR3 protein: CATSRGDTLRGYTF. CDR3 coding DNA: TGTGCCACCAGCAGAGGGGACACCTTAAGGGGCTACACCTTC.

This clone was picked up one time. The CDR3 sequence is CASSGWTGPGANVLTF. CDR3 bases: TGTGCCAGTAGTGGCTGGACAGGGCCAGGGGCCAACGTCCTGACTTTC. The chain carries TRBV19 and TRBJ2-6; TRBD1 matches 8 bases. In germline, CDR1 is LNHDA, CDR2 SQIVND (reference sequence). With 5 bases clipped from V and 4 bases from J, the junction kept 7 bases outside the gene matches. This CDR3 spans 16 amino acids.

The chain uses TRBV28 and TRBJ1-1, with 7 bases matching TRBD1. Germline V gene lookup returns CDR1 MDHEN and CDR2 SYDVKM. V lost 5 bases and J lost 2; bases outside the gene matches: 8. The CDR3 is made up of 15 amino acids. The CDR3 loop is CASSAATGFNTEAFF. Written as DNA, the CDR3 is TGTGCCAGCAGTGCTGCGACAGGGTTTAACACTGAAGCTTTCTTT. The full variable domain, completed using reference TRBV28 and TRBJ1-1, is DVKVTQSSRYLVKRTGEKVFLECVQDMDHENMFWYRQDPGLGLRLIYFSYDVKMKEKGDIPEGYSVSREKKERFSLILESASTNQTSMYLCASSAATGFNTEAFFGQGTRLTVV.

The chain recombines TRBV4-3 with TRBJ2-7; weak D call: TRBD2 (6 bases). Germline V gene data show CDR1 as LGHNA and CDR2 as YSLEER. This CDR3 has 14 amino acids. Trimming left V 4 bases short and J 2 bases short, with 12 bases between. The CDR3 DNA sequence: TGCGCCAGCAGCCCCTGGGGAGGAGCCTACGAGCAGTACTTC. It translates to CASSPWGGAYEQYF.

This chain connects TRBV5-8 to TRBJ1-5; D is unresolved. This CDR3 comprises 16 residues. Germline-derived CDR1 and CDR2 are SGHTS and YDEGEE. Trimming shortened V by 4 bases and J by 3 bases, and 17 bases separated the two germline ends. This CDR3 is CASSPGRGNLNQPQHF. The CDR3 nucleotides are TGTGCCAGCAGCCCAGGCCGCGGGAACCTCAATCAGCCCCAGCATTTT.